This T cell receptor beta chain emerged from a study of blood T cell repertoires in COVID-19. Assay used: immunoSEQ multiplex PCR; TCRdb lists only in-frame clones, some missing. Of 350,000 to 550,000 clones in the sample, about 89% are singletons; the top ten hold around 4.4%. Germline V gene sequence: CDR1 DFQATT, CDR2 SNEGSKA (reference sequence). CDR3 length equals 13 residues. V gave up 7 bases and J gave up 10 bases, with 17 bases separating them. The chain recombines TRBV20-1 with TRBJ1-6; TRBD1 might be the D (6 bases). The sample comprised peripheral blood. This clonotype originated in a woman in her 30s with acute or convalescent COVID-19. CDR3 coding DNA: TGCAGTGGTAGTGCAGGGACAAACTCACCCCTCCACTTT. Its protein is CSGSAGTNSPLHF.